These 31 T cell receptor beta chains share one sample of origin, sequenced in a study of control samples from healthy donors and cancer patients. The method was immunoSEQ multiplex PCR; TCRdb's version includes in-frame clones alone and lacks a portion of them. The repertoire holds tens of thousands of clones, with 92% as singletons. Input material: blood. The receptors shown here come from a woman in her forties or fifties in good health.

This clone came up once. The chain links TRBV30 to TRBJ1-2; D gene ambiguous. Trimming removed 3 bases at V and 6 bases at J, with 5 bases between. Germline assignment: CDR1 GTSNPN and CDR2 SVGIG (reference sequence). The CDR3 has 10 residues. CDR3 in DNA: TGTGCCTGGAGCAAGCATGGCTACACCTTC. Translation: CAWSKHGYTF.

This sequence joins TRBV6-5 and TRBJ1-4; D might be TRBD1 (6 bases). Germline lookup yields CDR1 MNHEY and CDR2 SVGAGI. The CDR3 is 14 amino acids. V was shortened by 2 bases and J by 5 bases, with 9 bases between the two germline ends. CDR3 loop: CASSYARGNEKLFF. The CDR3 nucleotides read TGTGCCAGCAGTTACGCCAGGGGAAATGAAAAACTGTTTTTT.

This CDR3 is CASRRDSFLEQYF. The CDR3 nucleotides read TGTGCCAGCCGTCGGGACAGTTTTTTAGAGCAGTACTTC. The chain links TRBV7-9 to TRBJ2-7; 7 bases fit TRBD1. V lost 8 bases to trimming and J lost 7 bases; unmatched junction nucleotides: 11. The CDR3 loop spans 13 amino acids. Germline loops: CDR1 SEHNR, CDR2 FQNEAQ (reference sequence).

The chain couples TRBV7-2 to TRBJ2-7; TRBD2 agrees at 10 bases. The V segment lost 6 bases and the J segment 0 bases; nucleotides outside the gene matches: 14. Germline V gene data show CDR1 as SGHTA and CDR2 as FQGNSA. The CDR3 is 18 residues long. CDR3 coding DNA: TGTGCCAGCAGATTGAGCGGGGGGGCGGGCCTGAGCTCCTACGAGCAGTACTTC. Its protein is CASRLSGGAGLSSYEQYF.

The rearrangement links TRBV6-2 or TRBV6-3 to TRBJ1-5; D is uncertain. The CDR3 loop spans 15 amino acids. V gave up 6 bases and J gave up 5 bases, with 17 bases separating them. Germline assignment: CDR1 MNHEY and CDR2 SVGEGT. CDR3 sequence (DNA): TGTGCCAGCAGCCGGGCGGTAGGAGGCGATCAGCCCCAGCATTTT. Protein product: CASSRAVGGDQPQHF.

The chain uses TRBV7-6 and TRBJ2-7; D is undetermined. The germline V gene has CDR1 SGHVS and CDR2 FNYEAQ. Trimming pared 5 bases from V and 2 bases from J, leaving 10 bases between. This CDR3 comprises 13 residues. CDR3 in amino acids: CASSQDGPYEQYF. CDR3 coding DNA: TGTGCCAGCAGCCAGGACGGTCCCTACGAGCAGTACTTC.

This sequence joins TRBV28 and TRBJ2-5, with 7 bases matching TRBD2. This CDR3 contains 12 residues. V lost 7 bases and J lost 5; bases outside the gene matches: 4. The germline CDR1 and CDR2 sequences are MDHEN and SYDVKM. Written as DNA, the CDR3 is TGTGCCAGCATGGGGGGGGGTGAGACCCAGTACTTC. Protein: CASMGGGETQYF.

V is TRBV19 and J is TRBJ1-2; D unresolved. The V gene's germline CDR1 is LNHDA and CDR2 SQIVND (reference sequence). The length of the CDR3 is 12 residues. V lost 3 bases, J lost 8 bases, and 10 bases lay in between. The DNA of the CDR3 is TGTGCCAGTAGTATGGTCACGGGGGGCTACACCTTC. Translating it yields CASSMVTGGYTF.

The chain combines TRBV24-1 with TRBJ1-1; the D gene is possibly TRBD1 (6 bases). Deletions cut 7 bases from V and 1 base from J, with 12 bases between. The CDR3 length is 14 residues. Looked up from germline, CDR1 is KGHDR and CDR2 is SFDVKD. The DNA of the CDR3 is TGTGCCACCAGGAGTGGGGGGCCGAACACTGAAGCTTTCTTT. Encoded protein: CATRSGGPNTEAFF.

The CDR3 sequence: CASSRNLNYGYTF. The CDR3 DNA is TGTGCCAGCAGCCGGAACCTTAACTATGGCTACACCTTC. The chain carries TRBV6-5 and TRBJ1-2; the D is unclear. CDR3 length: 13 amino acids. Germline CDR1 reads MNHEY; CDR2 reads SVGAGI. Trimming shortened V by 6 bases and J by 1 base, and 9 bases separated the two germline ends.

The chain has TRBV5-4 and TRBJ1-2, with D perhaps matching TRBD1 (6 bases). The CDR3 extends over 13 amino acids. V was trimmed by 4 bases and J by 6 bases, leaving 13 bases between them. Germline values: CDR1 SGHNT, CDR2 YYREEE (reference sequence). The DNA of the CDR3 is TGTGCCAGCAGCCGCACAGGGATGGATGGCTACACCTTC. Translating gives CASSRTGMDGYTF.

The chain couples TRBV2 to TRBJ2-1, with D perhaps TRBD2 (5 bases). V was shortened by 1 base and J by 7 bases, with 5 bases between the two germline ends. Germline V gives CDR1 SNHLY, CDR2 FYNNEI. This CDR3 is 12 amino acids long. CDR3 nucleotide sequence: TGTGCCAGCAGTGAAGGGAGGAATGAGCAGTTCTTC. This translates into CASSEGRNEQFF.

This chain links TRBV7-2 with TRBJ1-3; D is ambiguous. The CDR3 is 13 residues long. Per the germline V gene, CDR1 is SGHTA and CDR2 is FQGNSA. The V gene lost 5 bases and the J gene lost 0 bases, with 5 bases spanning the gap. CDR3 sequence reads: CASSDSSGNTIYF. Written as DNA, the CDR3 is TGTGCCAGCAGCGATTCCTCTGGAAACACCATATATTTT. The full variable domain, with the rest looked up from reference TRBV7-2 and TRBJ1-3, is GAGVSQSPSNKVTEKGKDVELRCDPISGHTALYWYRQSLGQGLEFLIYFQGNSAPDKSGLPSDRFSAERTGGSVSTLTIQRTQQEDSAVYLCASSDSSGNTIYFGEGSWLTVV.

The chain recombines TRBV19 with TRBJ1-5; D unclear. The CDR3 sequence is 12 residues long. The germline V gene encodes CDR1 LNHDA and CDR2 SQIVND (reference sequence). V shed 1 base and J shed 6 bases, with 4 bases lying between them. CDR3 protein: CASSIGSQPQHF. CDR3 DNA sequence: TGTGCCAGTAGTATAGGTAGTCAGCCCCAGCATTTT.

This chain uses TRBV28 with TRBJ1-2, with D possibly matching TRBD1 (6 bases). V shed 6 bases and J shed 2 bases, with 10 bases lying between them. CDR1 is MDHEN, CDR2 SYDVKM, per germline. The CDR3 runs to 13 residues. This CDR3 reads CASRIDRNYGYTF. The CDR3 region has the DNA TGTGCCAGCAGGATTGACAGGAACTATGGCTACACCTTC.

The chain links TRBV4-3 to TRBJ2-3; maybe TRBD2 (5 bases). The germline V gene encodes CDR1 LGHNA and CDR2 YSLEER. Trimming took 3 bases from V and 5 from J, leaving 15 bases between them. The CDR3 totals 15 residues. The CDR3 protein is CASSHRSAAGDTQYF. CDR3 nucleotide sequence: TGCGCCAGCAGCCACAGATCAGCGGCGGGAGATACGCAGTATTTT.

V gene TRBV27 combines with J gene TRBJ1-5, with TRBD1 matching over 9 bases. Per the germline V gene, CDR1 is MNHEY and CDR2 is SMNVEV (reference sequence). The CDR3 is made up of 16 amino acids. Unmatched junction bases numbered 11, after V lost 8 bases and J lost 3 bases. The CDR3 DNA reads as TGTGCCAGCCGGGACAGGGCGGGGAGTGTCAATCAGCCCCAGCATTTT. Translating it yields CASRDRAGSVNQPQHF.

The count of this clone is one. The gene calls are TRBV28 and TRBJ1-4; D ambiguous. The length of the CDR3 is 14 residues. The germline CDR1 and CDR2 sequences are MDHEN and SYDVKM. V was cut by 7 bases and J by 0 bases, with 9 bases left in between. The CDR3 nucleotides read TGTGCCAGCACCGTCCCCACAACTAATGAAAAACTGTTTTTT. Protein sequence: CASTVPTTNEKLFF.

The rearrangement uses TRBV2 and TRBJ1-1, with D unclear. The CDR3 sequence is 13 residues long. The ends were cut back, 5 bases at V and 4 bases at J, with 11 bases in the middle. Germline V gene sequence: CDR1 SNHLY, CDR2 FYNNEI. CDR3 DNA sequence: TGTGCCAGCAGTCCTGAGCGGCGCACTGAAGCTTTCTTT. This encodes CASSPERRTEAFF.

This rearrangement joins TRBV12-5 to TRBJ2-1, with D tentatively TRBD1 (5 bases). Germline V gene sequence: CDR1 LGHNT, CDR2 FRNRAP. The CDR3 has 13 residues. The germline V and J ends were trimmed by 3 bases and 9 bases, with 12 bases remaining between them. CDR3 bases: TGTGCTAGTGGTTTATTAGGGCAGGGTGAGCAGTTCTTC. Its protein product is CASGLLGQGEQFF. The complete variable domain, with remaining parts taken from reference TRBV12-5 and TRBJ2-1, reads DARVTQTPRHKVTEMGQEVTMRCQPILGHNTVFWYRQTMMQGLELLAYFRNRAPLDDSGMPKDRFSAEMPDATLATLKIQPSEPRDSAVYFCASGLLGQGEQFFGPGTRLTVL.

This chain joins TRBV5-1 and TRBJ2-2; possibly TRBD1 for D (6 bases). The germline gives CDR1 SGHRS, CDR2 YFSETQ. The CDR3 runs 15 residues. Trimming took off 3 bases at V and 6 bases at J, with 15 bases between the two ends. For the CDR3, the DNA is TGCGCCAGCAGCTACCAGGGGAATTCGGCCGGGGAGCTGTTTTTT. Translated: CASSYQGNSAGELFF. The variable domain in full, completed from reference TRBV5-1 and TRBJ2-2, reads KAGVTQTPRYLIKTRGQQVTLSCSPISGHRSVSWYQQTPGQGLQFLFEYFSETQRNKGNFPGRFSGRQFSNSRSEMNVSTLELGDSALYLCASSYQGNSAGELFFGEGSRLTVL.

J is TRBJ1-2 and V is TRBV27; TRBD1 matches 7 bases. The CDR3 extends over 16 amino acids. The germline CDR1 and CDR2 sequences are MNHEY and SMNVEV (reference sequence). The J segment lost 3 bases and the V segment lost 3 bases, leaving 10 bases of the junction unmatched. CDR3 nucleotide sequence: TGTGCCAGCAGTTTTGACCGGGGACAGAGATACTATGGCTACACCTTC. It translates to CASSFDRGQRYYGYTF.

This sequence joins TRBV27 and TRBJ2-5, with TRBD2 as a possible D gene (6 bases). The CDR3 is 15 residues long. V lost 5 bases and J lost 0, with 13 bases in between. Germline V gives CDR1 MNHEY, CDR2 SMNVEV (reference sequence). Here the CDR3 reads CASSRAGPYQETQYF. The CDR3 DNA is TGTGCCAGCAGTCGGGCGGGACCCTACCAAGAGACCCAGTACTTC.

This rearrangement joins TRBV10-3 to TRBJ1-6, with D hard to call. With 1 base removed from V and 6 bases from J, the gap between germline ends came to 13 bases. The CDR3 consists of 16 residues. Germline loops: CDR1 ENHRY, CDR2 SYGVKD. The CDR3 reads CAISEFTRRTNSPLHF. DNA of the CDR3: TGTGCCATCAGTGAGTTTACCCGACGGACTAATTCACCCCTCCACTTT.

This chain connects TRBV7-9 to TRBJ2-3; D is uncertain. Germline V gene sequence: CDR1 SEHNR, CDR2 FQNEAQ (reference sequence). This CDR3 comprises 12 residues. V was pared by 5 bases and J by 6 bases, with 9 bases between. The CDR3 loop is CASSQPMDTQYF. CDR3 bases: TGTGCCAGCAGCCAACCAATGGATACGCAGTATTTT. The variable domain in full, with the rest retrieved from reference TRBV7-9 and TRBJ2-3, is DTGVSQNPRHKITKRGQNVTFRCDPISEHNRLYWYRQTLGQGPEFLTYFQNEAQLEKSRLLSDRFSAERPKGSFSTLEIQRTEQGDSAMYLCASSQPMDTQYFGPGTRLTVL.

The CDR3, as DNA: TGTGCCAGCAGTGCCACAGGGGGGGTAAACTACGAGCAGTACTTC. This encodes CASSATGGVNYEQYF. The chain has TRBV2 and TRBJ2-7; a weak D match, TRBD1 (8 bases). This CDR3 is built from 15 residues. Germline-derived CDR1 and CDR2 are SNHLY and FYNNEI. V dropped 4 bases and J dropped 3 bases, with 16 bases sitting between them.

The chain carries TRBV4-3 and TRBJ1-1; possibly TRBD1 for D (6 bases). Germline CDR1 is LGHNA and CDR2 is YSLEER. The germline V and J ends were trimmed by 0 bases and 10 bases, with 15 bases remaining between them. The CDR3 is made up of 14 amino acids. CDR3 loop: CASSQEPGDYRAFF. The CDR3 DNA reads as TGCGCCAGCAGCCAAGAACCAGGGGATTATAGAGCTTTCTTT.

The CDR3: CASSPFVQGGYGYTF. The CDR3 DNA sequence: TGTGCCAGCAGTCCCTTCGTACAGGGAGGCTATGGCTACACCTTC. The chain joins TRBV27 to TRBJ1-2; tentative D call: TRBD1 (6 bases). Germline V gives CDR1 MNHEY, CDR2 SMNVEV (reference sequence). The CDR3 runs to 15 residues. The V end lost 5 bases, the J end lost 4 bases, and 17 bases lay between the germline ends.

This clone was counted a single time. The chain links TRBV10-3 to TRBJ1-2, with a weak D call TRBD1 (5 bases). This CDR3 comprises 15 residues. Trimming pared 3 bases from V and 0 bases from J, leaving 11 bases between. From germline, CDR1 is ENHRY and CDR2 SYGVKD. CDR3 coding DNA: TGTGCCATCAGTGACGGGGGGGGAGCTAACTATGGCTACACCTTC. It codes for CAISDGGGANYGYTF.

J is TRBJ1-5 and V is TRBV2, with a weak D call TRBD1 (6 bases). This CDR3 is built from 18 residues. The V gene lost 2 bases and the J gene lost 2 bases, with 19 bases spanning the gap. CDR1 and CDR2 from the germline V gene are SNHLY and FYNNEI. For the CDR3, the DNA is TGTGCCAGCAGTGAATGGTCGACAGGCGGGGGGGGCAATCAGCCCCAGCATTTT. This sequence encodes CASSEWSTGGGGNQPQHF.

Here the CDR3 reads CASSLDSEQYF. The CDR3 DNA is TGTGCCAGCAGCTTAGATAGCGAGCAGTACTTC. J is TRBJ2-7 and V is TRBV11-2, with D uncertain. The CDR3 is 11 residues long. V lost 0 bases and J 6 bases, leaving 3 bases between the germline ends. Germline loops: CDR1 SGHAT, CDR2 FQNNGV.